This T cell receptor beta chain is from a study of T cell clones after liver transplantation. Study-level information: As an antigen-independent comparator, third-party-reactive TCRbeta sequences came from pre-transplant mixed lymphocyte reactions.

Sequencing used immunoSEQ multiplex PCR; TCRdb keeps in-frame clones, though not all of them. The table records 60,000 or so clones, under 85% of them present only once. CDR1 MNHNS and CDR2 SASEGT come from the germline V gene. With 4 bases removed from V and 5 bases from J, the gap between germline ends came to 12 bases. The CDR3 consists of 14 residues. Details on this clone: Its antigen is unknown.

Regarding the study as a whole: Rather than being deleted, graft donor-reactive T cells may have moved into the graft. Post-transplant time points were not standardized, so conclusions are preliminary.

This sequence joins TRBV6-1 and TRBJ1-3; D call uncertain. This TCR derives from a human patient who received a liver transplant. These T cells may partly come from the graft donor. The sequencing used CD4+ T cells from blood, collected at the 22-month timepoint. In DNA form, the CDR3 reads TGTGCCAGCAGTGTAGAAAGGTTCAGAAACACCATATATTTT. Encoded protein: CASSVERFRNTIYF.